The 8 T cell receptor beta chains given below trace back to one sample, sequenced in a study of T cell repertoires in aging, cancer and after chemotherapy. Peripheral blood genomic DNA, not sorted cells or RNA, was the template. Rearranged V-D-J TRB sequences were amplified with a mixed TRB-A/B primer pool. Via MiXCR, TCRdb re-called the multiplex PCR reads, giving one row per CDR3 protein. The top ten clones hold about 40% of a sample with thousands of distinct CDR3 sequences, 35% to 45% of them seen once. The sample comprised blood. These receptor sequences come from a human donor in good health.

This clonotype was found a few times. The chain couples TRBV6-2 or TRBV6-3 to TRBJ2-5; TRBD2 aligns across 9 bases. Germline CDR1 is MNHEY and CDR2 is SVGEGT. The junction had 20 bases not matched to a gene; V was cut back by 7 bases and J by 5 bases. The CDR3 length is 18 residues. CDR3 DNA sequence: TGTGCCAGCACCCAGGGGGGGCTAGCGGGGTTCTCGGGCGAGACCCAGTACTTC. Its translation is CASTQGGLAGFSGETQYF.

In this sample, this clonotype turned up a few times. The chain uses TRBV11-3 and TRBJ2-2, with D possibly TRBD2 on 6 matching bases. V was trimmed by 0 bases and J by 3 bases, leaving 8 bases between them. This CDR3 region has 15 residues. CDR1 SGHNT and CDR2 YENEEA come from the germline V gene. CDR3: CASSLEGLYTGELFF. CDR3 nucleotide sequence: TGTGCCAGCAGCTTAGAGGGACTTTACACCGGGGAGCTGTTTTTT.

This clonotype was seen more than once but under ten times. This rearrangement joins TRBV19 to TRBJ2-2; the D gene is possibly TRBD1 (5 bases). The CDR3 totals 14 residues. Deletions cut 3 bases from V and 6 bases from J, with 11 bases between. Germline V gene sequence: CDR1 LNHDA, CDR2 SQIVND (reference sequence). CDR3 region: CASSMGRVSGELFF. Written as DNA, the CDR3 is TGTGCCAGTAGTATGGGCAGGGTATCCGGGGAGCTGTTTTTT. Full variable domain (outside the CDR3, taken from reference TRBV19 and TRBJ2-2): DGGITQSPKYLFRKEGQNVTLSCEQNLNHDAMYWYRQDPGQGLRLIYYSQIVNDFQKGDIAEGYSVSREKKESFPLTVTSAQKNPTAFYLCASSMGRVSGELFFGEGSRLTVL.

This clonotype turned up a few times. This rearrangement joins TRBV6-1 to TRBJ2-3; tentatively, D is TRBD1 (6 bases). CDR3 length equals 18 residues. CDR1 is MNHNS, CDR2 SASEGT, per germline. Trimming cost V 6 bases and J 2 bases, with 24 bases left between them. Written as DNA, the CDR3 is TGTGCCAGCAGCGTAGCCGTATCACAGGGAATGGTCACAGATACGCAGTATTTT. Translation gives CASSVAVSQGMVTDTQYF.

The rearrangement uses TRBV5-6 and TRBJ1-5; D perhaps matches TRBD1 (6 bases). The V and J ends lost 7 bases and 3 bases respectively, with 17 bases between them. CDR1 is SGHDT, CDR2 YYEEEE, per germline. The CDR3 contains 15 residues. The CDR3 sequence: CASGKTGTSNQPQHF. Written as DNA, the CDR3 is TGTGCCAGCGGCAAGACAGGCACCTCCAATCAGCCCCAGCATTTT.

The chain employs TRBV27 and TRBJ2-7, with TRBD1 identical over 7 bases. Germline V CDR1 and CDR2: MNHEY, SMNVEV (reference sequence). The J segment lost 6 bases and the V segment lost 5 bases, leaving 7 bases of the junction unmatched. This CDR3 has 13 residues. CDR3 in amino acids: CASSRDSESEQYF. The CDR3 DNA reads TGTGCCAGCAGTAGGGACAGCGAGAGCGAGCAGTACTTC.

By sample fraction, this clonotype is medium-sized. The chain is built from TRBV6-4 and TRBJ2-3; D may correspond to TRBD1 or TRBD2 (6 bases each). V was clipped by 3 bases and J by 7 bases, with 14 bases between them. Germline CDR1 MRHNA, CDR2 SNTAGT. The CDR3 is 14 amino acids. CDR3 in DNA: TGTGCCAGCAGTGAAGAGGGGGGCCGGTATACGCAGTATTTT. Protein: CASSEEGGRYTQYF.

The rearrangement links TRBV6-5 to TRBJ2-1, with 7 bases identical to TRBD1. With V trimmed by 5 bases and J by 8 bases, 6 bases remained unmatched. This CDR3 spans 13 amino acids. Germline CDR1 is MNHEY and CDR2 is SVGAGI. Here the CDR3 DNA reads TGTGCCAGCAGTACACAGGGGCGAGATGAGCAGTTCTTC. Translated: CASSTQGRDEQFF.